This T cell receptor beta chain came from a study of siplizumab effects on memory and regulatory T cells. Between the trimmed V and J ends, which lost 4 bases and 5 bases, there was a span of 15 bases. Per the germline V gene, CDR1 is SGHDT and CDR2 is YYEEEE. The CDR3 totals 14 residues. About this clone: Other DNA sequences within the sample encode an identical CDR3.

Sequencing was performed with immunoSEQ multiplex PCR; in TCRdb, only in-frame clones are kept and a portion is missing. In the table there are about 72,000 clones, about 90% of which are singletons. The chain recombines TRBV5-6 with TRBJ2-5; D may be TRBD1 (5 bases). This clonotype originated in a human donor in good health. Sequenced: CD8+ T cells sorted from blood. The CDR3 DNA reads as TGTGCCAGCAGCGGGGCTGGGCACACGGAGACCCAGTACTTC. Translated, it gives CASSGAGHTETQYF.